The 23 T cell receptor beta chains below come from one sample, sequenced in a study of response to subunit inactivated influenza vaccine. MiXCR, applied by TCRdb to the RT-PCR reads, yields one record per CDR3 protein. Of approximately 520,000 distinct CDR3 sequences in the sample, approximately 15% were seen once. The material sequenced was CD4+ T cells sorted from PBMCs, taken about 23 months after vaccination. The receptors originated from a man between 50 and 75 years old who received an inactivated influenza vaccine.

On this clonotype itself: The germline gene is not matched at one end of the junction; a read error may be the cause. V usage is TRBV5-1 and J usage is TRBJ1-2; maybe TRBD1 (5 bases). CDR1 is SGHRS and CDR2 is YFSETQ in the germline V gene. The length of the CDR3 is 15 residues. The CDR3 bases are TGCGCCAGCAGCCTCCAAGGTCGGGGGGAATATGGCTACATCTTC. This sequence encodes CASSLQGRGEYGYIF.

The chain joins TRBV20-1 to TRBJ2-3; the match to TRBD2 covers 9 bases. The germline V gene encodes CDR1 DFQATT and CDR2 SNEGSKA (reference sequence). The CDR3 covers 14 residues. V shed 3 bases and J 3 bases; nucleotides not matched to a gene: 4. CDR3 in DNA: TGCAGTGCTAGTTATAGCGGGGGAACAGATACGCAGTATTTT. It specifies CSASYSGGTDTQYF.

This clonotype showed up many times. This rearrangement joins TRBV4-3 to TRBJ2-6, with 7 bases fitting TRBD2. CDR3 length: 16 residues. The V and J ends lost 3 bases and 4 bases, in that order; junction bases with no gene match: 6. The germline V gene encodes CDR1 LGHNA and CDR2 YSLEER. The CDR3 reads CASSQGVGRGANVLTF. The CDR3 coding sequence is TGCGCCAGCAGCCAGGGGGTCGGGAGGGGGGCCAACGTCCTGACTTTC.

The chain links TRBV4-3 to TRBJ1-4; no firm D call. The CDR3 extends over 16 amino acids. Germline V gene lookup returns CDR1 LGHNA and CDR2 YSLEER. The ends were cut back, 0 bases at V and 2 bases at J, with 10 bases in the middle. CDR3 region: CASSQDSRVTNEKLFF. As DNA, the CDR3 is TGCGCCAGCAGCCAAGATTCAAGGGTGACTAATGAAAAACTGTTTTTT.

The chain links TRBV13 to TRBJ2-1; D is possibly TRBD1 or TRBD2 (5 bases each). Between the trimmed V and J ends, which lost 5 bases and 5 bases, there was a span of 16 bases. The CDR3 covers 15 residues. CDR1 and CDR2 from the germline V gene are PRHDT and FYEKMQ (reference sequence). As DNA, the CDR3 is TGTGCCAGCAGCCCCGCCGGGACCATAAACAATGAGCAGTTCTTC. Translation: CASSPAGTINNEQFF.

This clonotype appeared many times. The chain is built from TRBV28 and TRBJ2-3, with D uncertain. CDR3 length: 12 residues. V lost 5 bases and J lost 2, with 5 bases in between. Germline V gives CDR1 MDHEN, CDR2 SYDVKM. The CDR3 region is CASSPHTDTQYF. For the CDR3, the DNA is TGTGCCAGCAGTCCACACACAGATACGCAGTATTTT.

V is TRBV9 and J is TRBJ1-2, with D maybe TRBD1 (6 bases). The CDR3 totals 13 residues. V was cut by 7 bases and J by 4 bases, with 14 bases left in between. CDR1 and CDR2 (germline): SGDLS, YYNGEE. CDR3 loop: CASAPGQTYGYTF. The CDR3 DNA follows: TGTGCCAGCGCCCCGGGACAAACCTATGGCTACACCTTC.

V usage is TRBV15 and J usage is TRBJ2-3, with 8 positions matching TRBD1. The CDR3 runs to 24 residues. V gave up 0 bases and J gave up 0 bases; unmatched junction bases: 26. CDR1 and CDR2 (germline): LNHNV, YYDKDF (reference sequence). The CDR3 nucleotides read TGTGCCACCAGCAGAGATAGTCTCGAGGAACGGGCGGGACAGGAACCCGGTAGCACAGATACGCAGTATTTT. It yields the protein CATSRDSLEERAGQEPGSTDTQYF. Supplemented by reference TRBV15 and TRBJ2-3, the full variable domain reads DAMVIQNPRYQVTQFGKPVTLSCSQTLNHNVMYWYQQKSSQAPKLLFHYYDKDFNNEADTPDNFQSRRPNTSFCFLDIRSPGLGDTAMYLCATSRDSLEERAGQEPGSTDTQYFGPGTRLTVL.

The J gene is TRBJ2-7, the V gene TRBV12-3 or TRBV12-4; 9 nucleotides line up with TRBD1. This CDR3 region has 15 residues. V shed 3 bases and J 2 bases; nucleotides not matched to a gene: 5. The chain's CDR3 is CASSFRTGVAYEQYF. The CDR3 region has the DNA TGTGCCAGCAGTTTTCGGACAGGGGTAGCCTACGAGCAGTACTTC.

The CDR3 coding sequence is TGTGCCAGCAGCCGAGCAGGGGGCGAAGAGACCCAGTACTTC. It translates to CASSRAGGEETQYF. V usage is TRBV14 and J usage is TRBJ2-5; 8 bases map to TRBD1. This CDR3 has 14 amino acids. Germline assignment: CDR1 SGHDN and CDR2 FVKESK. The junction had 4 bases not matched to a gene; V was cut back by 4 bases and J by 3 bases.

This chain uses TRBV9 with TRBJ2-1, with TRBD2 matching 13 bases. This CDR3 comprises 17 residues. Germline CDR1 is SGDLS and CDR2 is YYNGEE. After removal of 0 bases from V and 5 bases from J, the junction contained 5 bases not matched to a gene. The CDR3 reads CASSVAGGLAGHNEQFF. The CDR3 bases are TGTGCCAGCAGCGTAGCAGGGGGACTAGCGGGACACAATGAGCAGTTCTTC.

The CDR3 sequence: CASRSGGADNSPLHF. The CDR3 DNA is TGTGCCAGTAGGTCAGGGGGCGCGGATAATTCACCCCTCCACTTT. This chain connects TRBV19 to TRBJ1-6, with 8 bases lining up with TRBD1. Germline values: CDR1 LNHDA, CDR2 SQIVND (reference sequence). Trimming at V came to 6 bases and at J to 5 bases, leaving 6 bases not matched to a gene. The CDR3 spans 15 residues.

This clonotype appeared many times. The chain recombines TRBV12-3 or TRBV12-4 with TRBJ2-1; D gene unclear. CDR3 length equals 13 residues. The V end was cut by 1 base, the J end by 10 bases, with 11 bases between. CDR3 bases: TGTGCCAGCAGTTTAGGAGACATCGGGGAGCAGTTCTTC. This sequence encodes CASSLGDIGEQFF.

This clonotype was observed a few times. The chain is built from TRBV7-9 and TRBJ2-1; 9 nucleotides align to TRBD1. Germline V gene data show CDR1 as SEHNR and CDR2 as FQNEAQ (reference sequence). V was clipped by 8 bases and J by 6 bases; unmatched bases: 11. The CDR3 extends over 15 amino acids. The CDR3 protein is CASEIGQGNRNEQFF. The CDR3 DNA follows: TGTGCCAGCGAAATCGGACAGGGGAACCGCAATGAGCAGTTCTTC.

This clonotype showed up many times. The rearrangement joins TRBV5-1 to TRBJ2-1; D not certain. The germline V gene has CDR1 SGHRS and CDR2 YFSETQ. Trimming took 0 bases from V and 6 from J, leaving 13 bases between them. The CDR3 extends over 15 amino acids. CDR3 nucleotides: TGCGCCAGCAGCTTGGCCTCGTCTGGTGGCAATGAGCAGTTCTTC. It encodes CASSLASSGGNEQFF.

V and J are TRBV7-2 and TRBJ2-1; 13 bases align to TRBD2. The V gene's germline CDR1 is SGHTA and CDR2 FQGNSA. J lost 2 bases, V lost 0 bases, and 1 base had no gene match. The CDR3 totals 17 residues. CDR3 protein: CASSLAGTSGTYNEQFF. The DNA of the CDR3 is TGTGCCAGCAGCTTAGCGGGGACTAGCGGGACCTACAATGAGCAGTTCTTC.

DNA of the CDR3: TGCAGTGCTAGGACAGGGGTCGCCTACAATGAGCAGTTCTTC. This translates into CSARTGVAYNEQFF. This chain uses TRBV20-1 with TRBJ2-1; 8 bases are a match to TRBD1. Trimming at V came to 3 bases and at J to 2 bases, leaving 3 bases not matched to a gene. From germline, CDR1 is DFQATT and CDR2 SNEGSKA (reference sequence). This CDR3 has 14 residues.

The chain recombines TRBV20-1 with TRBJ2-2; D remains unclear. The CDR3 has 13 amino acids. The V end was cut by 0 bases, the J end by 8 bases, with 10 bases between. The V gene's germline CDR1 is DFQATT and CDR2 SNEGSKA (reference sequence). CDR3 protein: CSARESQTGELFF. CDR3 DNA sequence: TGCAGTGCTAGAGAGTCGCAAACTGGGGAGCTGTTTTTT.

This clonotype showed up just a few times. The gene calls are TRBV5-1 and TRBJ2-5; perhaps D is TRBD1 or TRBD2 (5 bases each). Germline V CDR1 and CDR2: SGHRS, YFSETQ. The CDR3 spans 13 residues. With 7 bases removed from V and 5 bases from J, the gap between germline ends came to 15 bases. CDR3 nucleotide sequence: TGCGCCAGCTACTACCAGGGAGCCGAGACCCAGTACTTC. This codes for CASYYQGAETQYF.

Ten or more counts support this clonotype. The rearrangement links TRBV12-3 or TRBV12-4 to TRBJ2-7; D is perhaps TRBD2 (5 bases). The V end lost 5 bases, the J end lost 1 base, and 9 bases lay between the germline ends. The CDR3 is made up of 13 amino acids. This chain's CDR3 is CASSPPGSYEQYF. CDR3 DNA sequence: TGTGCCAGCAGTCCCCCGGGATCCTACGAGCAGTACTTC.

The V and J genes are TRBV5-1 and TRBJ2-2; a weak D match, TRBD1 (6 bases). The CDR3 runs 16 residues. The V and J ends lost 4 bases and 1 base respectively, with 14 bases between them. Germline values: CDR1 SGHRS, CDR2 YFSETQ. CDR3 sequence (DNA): TGCGCCAGCAGCATAGACCCGGGACAGAACACCGGGGAGCTGTTTTTT. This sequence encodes CASSIDPGQNTGELFF.

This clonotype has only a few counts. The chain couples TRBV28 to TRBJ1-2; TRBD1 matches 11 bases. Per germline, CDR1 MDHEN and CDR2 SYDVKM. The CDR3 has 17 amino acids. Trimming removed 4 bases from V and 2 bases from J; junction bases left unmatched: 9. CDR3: CASSSLRTGGANYGYTF. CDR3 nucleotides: TGTGCCAGCAGTTCACTGAGGACAGGGGGCGCGAACTATGGCTACACCTTC.

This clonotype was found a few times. The CDR3 spells CASSQESRGPGNTIYF. CDR3 coding DNA: TGTGCCAGCAGCCAAGAGTCTAGGGGCCCTGGAAACACCATATATTTT. The chain links TRBV4-2 to TRBJ1-3; D may be TRBD1 (5 bases). CDR1 LGHNA and CDR2 YNFKEQ come from the germline V gene. This CDR3 has 16 amino acids. V was cut by 0 bases and J by 2 bases, with 11 bases left in between.